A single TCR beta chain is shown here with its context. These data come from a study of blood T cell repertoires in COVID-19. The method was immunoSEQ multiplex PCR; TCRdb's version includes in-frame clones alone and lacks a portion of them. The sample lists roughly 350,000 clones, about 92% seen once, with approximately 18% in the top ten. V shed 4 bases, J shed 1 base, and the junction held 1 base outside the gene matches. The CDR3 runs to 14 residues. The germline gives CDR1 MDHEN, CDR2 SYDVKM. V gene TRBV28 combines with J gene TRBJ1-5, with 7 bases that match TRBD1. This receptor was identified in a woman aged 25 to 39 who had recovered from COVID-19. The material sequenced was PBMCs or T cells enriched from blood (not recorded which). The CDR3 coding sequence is TGTGCCAGCAGTTGGGGACAGAGCAATCAGCCCCAGCATTTT. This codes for CASSWGQSNQPQHF.